Below, 18 T cell receptor beta chains from the same sample are listed, as sequenced in a study of CD8+CD57+ T cells in acquired aplastic anemia (dated by TCRdb to the late 2010s). For sequencing, an Illumina HiSeq 2000 was employed. Profiling of TCR beta VDJ combinations and CDR3 sequences used genomic DNA as the template. TCRdb ran its own pipeline on the public reads, namely fastp trimming at Q25 and MiXCR clone calling, and kept in-frame beta chains. Entries are consolidated by CDR3 protein sequence, retaining the most common genes and DNA. The sample table lists 200,000 to 250,000 distinct CDR3 sequences, around 60% of them with a count of one. The ten largest clones add up to about 29% of the sample. Sequenced input: sorted CD4+, CD8+, or CD8+CD57+ T cells (not recorded which) from PBMCs. These receptors were taken from a human donor in good health.

The V gene is TRBV7-8, the J gene TRBJ1-6; tentative D call: TRBD1 (5 bases). The germline V and J ends were trimmed by 5 bases and 10 bases, with 12 bases remaining between them. The CDR3 sequence is 13 residues long. CDR1 is SGHVS and CDR2 is FQNEAQ in the germline V gene. The CDR3 DNA reads as TGTGCCAGCAGCCCAGAGGGGTGGTCACCCCTCCACTTT. It yields the protein CASSPEGWSPLHF.

The genes are TRBV20-1 and TRBJ2-7, with D possibly TRBD2 on 7 matching bases. CDR3 length: 15 amino acids. V was shortened by 1 base and J by 2 bases, with 15 bases between the two germline ends. From germline, CDR1 is DFQATT and CDR2 SNEGSKA (reference sequence). CDR3 amino acids: CSARGFGGATYEQYF. CDR3 DNA sequence: TGCAGTGCTAGAGGGTTTGGGGGGGCCACCTACGAGCAGTACTTC.

This clonotype came up many times. The V call is TRBV7-6, the J call TRBJ2-2, with TRBD2 matching 7 bases. Looked up from germline, CDR1 is SGHVS and CDR2 is FNYEAQ. Germline trimming cut 0 bases from V and 0 bases from J; bases unmatched to any gene: 4. The CDR3 covers 17 residues. The CDR3 sequence: CASSLAAGETNTGELFF. Here the CDR3 DNA reads TGTGCCAGCAGCTTAGCCGCGGGAGAAACGAACACCGGGGAGCTGTTTTTT.

The genes are TRBV24-1 and TRBJ2-5; D unclear. V was pared by 5 bases and J by 1 base, with 10 bases between. This CDR3 has 14 amino acids. Looked up from germline, CDR1 is KGHDR and CDR2 is SFDVKD. The CDR3 protein is CATSGTVLQETQYF. CDR3 in DNA: TGTGCCACCAGTGGGACGGTACTCCAAGAGACCCAGTACTTC.

In the case of this clonotype: The junction does not match germline at one end; this may be a read error. V usage is TRBV7-8 and J usage is TRBJ1-1, with unresolved D. This CDR3 has 14 residues. Per the germline V gene, CDR1 is SGHVS and CDR2 is FQNEAQ. CDR3 region: CASSLGRANTEAFF. In nucleotides, the CDR3 is TGCGCCAGCAGTCTTGGGAGGGCTAACACTGAAGCTTTCTTT.

The chain combines TRBV10-3 with TRBJ1-2; the D gene is possibly TRBD1 (5 bases). Looked up from germline, CDR1 is ENHRY and CDR2 is SYGVKD. This CDR3 is 16 amino acids long. Trimming removed 0 bases from V and 2 bases from J, with 13 bases in between. The DNA for the CDR3 is TGTGCCATCAGTGAGTCTACGGGGGGAGCGAACTATGGCTACACCTTC. It is translated as CAISESTGGANYGYTF.

The chain joins TRBV29-1 to TRBJ2-1, with 8 nucleotides matching TRBD2. The J segment lost 6 bases and the V segment lost 2 bases, leaving 6 bases of the junction unmatched. The CDR3 length is 14 residues. Germline CDR1 is SQVTM and CDR2 is ANQGSEA. The CDR3 sequence: CSVERYRGGNEQFF. CDR3 nucleotides: TGCAGCGTTGAACGGTACCGGGGGGGCAATGAGCAGTTCTTC.

The chain has TRBV25-1 and TRBJ2-7; D ambiguous. Germline assignment: CDR1 MGHDK and CDR2 SYGVNS. The CDR3 is 13 residues long. The V end was cut by 3 bases, the J end by 4 bases, with 10 bases between. The CDR3 DNA is TGTGCCAGCAGTGACATTAGCCGATACGAGCAGTACTTC. It specifies CASSDISRYEQYF.

The gene calls are TRBV12-3 or TRBV12-4 and TRBJ2-2, with 9 bases aligning to TRBD1. V shed 5 bases and J 6 bases; nucleotides not matched to a gene: 7. The CDR3 is 15 amino acids. CDR3 nucleotide sequence: TGTGCCAGCAGTCCTACAGGGGGCACCGCCGGGGAGCTGTTTTTT. Residues: CASSPTGGTAGELFF.

The chain carries TRBV7-2 and TRBJ2-1; D is unclear. CDR3 length: 15 residues. The V gene's germline CDR1 is SGHTA and CDR2 FQGNSA. The V gene lost 1 base and the J gene lost 2 bases, with 9 bases spanning the gap. The CDR3: CASSLVASPYNEQFF. In DNA, the CDR3 is TGTGCCAGCAGCTTAGTGGCTAGTCCCTACAATGAGCAGTTCTTC. Filled out from reference TRBV7-2 and TRBJ2-1, the complete variable domain reads GAGVSQSPSNKVTEKGKDVELRCDPISGHTALYWYRQSLGQGLEFLIYFQGNSAPDKSGLPSDRFSAERTGGSVSTLTIQRTQQEDSAVYLCASSLVASPYNEQFFGPGTRLTVL.

There are many counts of this clonotype. CDR3 in DNA: TGTGCCAGCAGCCTAGGAAGCTTAGCCTCCAATGAGCAGTTCTTC. It yields the protein CASSLGSLASNEQFF. V usage is TRBV7-9 and J usage is TRBJ2-1; no clear D gene. The CDR3 sequence is 15 residues long. Germline V gene sequence: CDR1 SEHNR, CDR2 FQNEAQ (reference sequence). V was shortened by 5 bases and J by 6 bases, with 17 bases between the two germline ends.

The genes are TRBV24-1 and TRBJ2-7; TRBD1 matches at 7 bases. V lost 6 bases and J lost 2; bases outside the gene matches: 3. The CDR3 totals 13 residues. Per germline, CDR1 KGHDR and CDR2 SFDVKD. The CDR3 region has the DNA TGTGCCACCAGTTCGACAGGGACCTACGAGCAGTACTTC. Translated, it gives CATSSTGTYEQYF.

The V and J genes are TRBV15 and TRBJ2-7; perhaps TRBD2 as D (7 bases). This CDR3 comprises 16 residues. CDR1 is LNHNV, CDR2 YYDKDF, per germline (reference sequence). V shed 1 base and J shed 0 bases, with 13 bases lying between them. CDR3: CATSRGGGQSSYEQYF. DNA of the CDR3: TGTGCCACCAGCAGAGGGGGGGGACAATCCTCCTACGAGCAGTACTTC.

J is TRBJ1-2 and V is TRBV10-3, with 7 bases lining up with TRBD1. There are 16 residues in the CDR3. The V and J ends lost 4 bases and 0 bases, in that order; junction bases with no gene match: 8. The germline V gene has CDR1 ENHRY and CDR2 SYGVKD. CDR3 protein: CAISAREGATNYGYTF. In DNA form, the CDR3 reads TGTGCCATCAGTGCCCGTGAGGGGGCAACTAACTATGGCTACACCTTC.

This chain uses TRBV6-6 with TRBJ2-3; 10 nucleotides match TRBD2. This CDR3 region has 14 residues. Looked up from germline, CDR1 is MNHNY and CDR2 is SVGAGI (reference sequence). Trimming at V came to 5 bases and at J to 4 bases, leaving 3 bases not matched to a gene. The CDR3 DNA reads as TGTGCCAGCAGTACCGGGACTAGCGCAGATACGCAGTATTTT. Its protein is CASSTGTSADTQYF.

The chain couples TRBV29-1 to TRBJ2-7; 11 positions agree with TRBD2. V was clipped by 7 bases and J by 2 bases; unmatched bases: 16. The CDR3 sequence is 17 residues long. Germline-derived CDR1 and CDR2 are SQVTM and ANQGSEA. The CDR3, as DNA: TGCAGCGCGTTTCTAGCGGGAGGCGAGGACTTAGCCTACGAGCAGTACTTC. Translated, it gives CSAFLAGGEDLAYEQYF.

The chain has TRBV9 and TRBJ1-6; D might be TRBD1 (5 bases). The ends were cut back, 0 bases at V and 6 bases at J, with 10 bases in the middle. The V gene's germline CDR1 is SGDLS and CDR2 YYNGEE. CDR3 length: 15 amino acids. CDR3 coding DNA: TGTGCCAGCAGCGTAGCTGGGGGGTCTAATTCACCCCTCCACTTT. Translating it yields CASSVAGGSNSPLHF.

The rearrangement links TRBV20-1 to TRBJ2-7; TRBD1 matches 8 bases. With V trimmed by 3 bases and J by 3 bases, 4 bases remained unmatched. The CDR3 sequence is 13 residues long. Per the germline V gene, CDR1 is DFQATT and CDR2 is SNEGSKA (reference sequence). For the CDR3, the DNA is TGCAGTGCTAGCAGGGACAGGTACTACGAGCAGTACTTC. This gives the protein CSASRDRYYEQYF.